This TCR beta chain was captured in a study of T-cell reconstitution after alpha-beta-depleted transplantation in children. This sample's TCRbeta library carried unique molecular identifier barcodes. TCRdb redid the calling of the PCR reads with MiXCR, one entry per CDR3 protein. The data hold about 610,000 distinct CDR3 sequences, with about 11% observed a single time. Deletions cut 8 bases from V and 2 bases from J, with 14 bases between. Germline CDR1 and CDR2: SGHTA and FQGTGA. This CDR3 spans 14 amino acids. This clonotype was counted a few times. The TCR originated in a human donor who donated a stem cell graft to a child with acute myeloid leukemia. This sequence joins TRBV7-3 and TRBJ2-3; D ambiguous. The sequenced sample was PBMCs from the stem cell graft donor, obtained from the stem cell graft. For the CDR3, the DNA is TGTGCCAGCTCCTCCGGCCCGATCACAGATACGCAGTATTTT. Translation gives CASSSGPITDTQYF.